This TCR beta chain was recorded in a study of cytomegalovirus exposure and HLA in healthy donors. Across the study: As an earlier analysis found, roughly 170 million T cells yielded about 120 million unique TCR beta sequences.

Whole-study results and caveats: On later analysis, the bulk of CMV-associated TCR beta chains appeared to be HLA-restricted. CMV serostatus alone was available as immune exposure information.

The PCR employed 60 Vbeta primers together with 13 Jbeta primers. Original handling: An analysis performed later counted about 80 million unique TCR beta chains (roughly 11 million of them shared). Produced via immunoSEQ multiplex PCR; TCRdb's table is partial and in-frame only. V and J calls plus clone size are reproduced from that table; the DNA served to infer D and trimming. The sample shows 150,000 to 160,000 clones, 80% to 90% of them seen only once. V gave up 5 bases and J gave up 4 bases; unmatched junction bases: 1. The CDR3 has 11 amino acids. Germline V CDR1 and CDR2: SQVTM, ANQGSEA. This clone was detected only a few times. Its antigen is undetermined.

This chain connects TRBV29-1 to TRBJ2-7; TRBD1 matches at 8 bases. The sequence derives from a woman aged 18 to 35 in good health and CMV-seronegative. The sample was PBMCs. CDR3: CSVHRGYEQYF. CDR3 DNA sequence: TGCAGCGTTCACAGGGGGTACGAGCAGTACTTC.